This T cell receptor (beta chain) was identified in a study of shared clonotypes between healthy human individuals. Study-wide points: Blood alone was sampled, and tissue repertoires likely differ.

Negatively enriched CD4+ T cells were divided by CD45RA into naive and memory. CDR3 length: 14 amino acids. Per germline, CDR1 KGHSH and CDR2 LQKENI. V lost 3 bases and J 6 bases, leaving 12 bases between the germline ends. Sorted-subset replicate PCRs used about 190 ng of genomic DNA. This amount corresponded to about 30,000 T cell genomes. Profiling relied on immunoSEQ multiplex PCR, and the TCRdb table lists in-frame clones only, not all of them. The table includes more than 2 million clones, 95% detected once. As regards this clone: Its antigen is as yet unknown.

Sequencing was carried out using naive CD4+ T cells sorted from blood. Noted subset: CD45RA+ positively selected. The receptor comes from a man younger than 35 in good health. The rearrangement links TRBV18 to TRBJ1-5, with a weak D call TRBD1 (5 bases). The CDR3 is CASSPGGVGQPQHF. The CDR3 coding sequence is TGTGCCAGCTCACCCGGAGGGGTAGGTCAGCCCCAGCATTTT.